This is a list of T cell receptor beta chains from one sample in a study of PD-1 blockade in classical Hodgkin lymphoma. The repertoire was sequenced with immunoSEQ multiplex PCR; TCRdb's copy has only in-frame clones and lacks some. The sample has thousands of clones, roughly 60% seen once. This material consisted of CD8+ T cells from blood, taken at baseline. The source of these receptors is a human donor with classical Hodgkin lymphoma. Both conserved end residues are part of each CDR3. D genes are given only for firm matches. Size tells how often a clone was seen (once, few, many) or the class of an expanded clone, and some rows leave it out.

clone_size,d_call,v_call,cdr3_aa
NA,NA,TRBV5-4,CASSFSQGSVTQYF
NA,NA,TRBV14,CASSQESWDEQFF
NA,NA,TRBV5-5,CASSLGPGLNNEQFF
NA,TRBD1,TRBV5-4,CASSLGDRADGYTF
NA,NA,TRBV10-2,CASSPNSGTEQYF
NA,NA,TRBV7-9,CASSSTARGLQETQYF
NA,NA,TRBV5-6,CASSFGQGTEAFF
NA,NA,TRBV7-8,CASSLAQGPSYEQYF
NA,TRBD1,TRBV11-2,CASTHGTGADEQYF
NA,NA,TRBV13,CASSRRSYEQYF
NA,TRBD2,TRBV7-9,CASSDPAGGPSNEQFF
NA,NA,TRBV13,CASSLEGEAYEQYF
few,NA,TRBV27,CASSQSAGTDTQYF
NA,NA,TRBV19,CASSPQDSYFAYEQYF
once,NA,TRBV4-3,CASSQDQRSYEQYF
once,TRBD1,TRBV27,CASWDRGSSGANVLTF
NA,NA,TRBV14,CASSSILGTTPRDTEAFF
NA,NA,TRBV15,CATSRGQNEKLFF
NA,TRBD2,TRBV18,CASSPGTSGIFNEQFF
large,NA,TRBV27,CASSRQSNQPQHF
NA,NA,TRBV28,CASSFGIGRSLATDTQYF
NA,NA,TRBV30,CAWGQGNQPQHF
medium-sized,NA,TRBV6-5,CASSYTYLPGYTEAFF
NA,TRBD2,TRBV5-1,CASSTNPGLAGGTRNEQFF
few,NA,TRBV6-6,CASSYTGDEQYF
NA,NA,TRBV14,CASSQGLEGEKLFF
NA,TRBD2,TRBV29-1,CSVETSGLYNEQFF
NA,TRBD2,TRBV4-3,CASSQGERGTYEQYF
few,NA,TRBV28,CASSLWSAGLSHYEQYF
NA,TRBD2,TRBV7-9,CASSPPSGDYEQYF
few,NA,TRBV27,CASWESGANVLTF
NA,TRBD2,TRBV7-9,CASSLMASGLVYEQYF
NA,NA,TRBV27,CASSLWSGNNQPQHF
NA,NA,TRBV12-1,CASSPPAPNQPQHF
NA,TRBD1,TRBV7-9,CASSHRDRVPGELFF
NA,NA,TRBV30,CAWRFSRESYLNEQFF
NA,TRBD2,TRBV10-2,CASSDLKYGTSGYEQYF
NA,NA,TRBV5-1,CASTGLSYNEQFF
once,NA,TRBV2,CASSEPHHTVSYEQYF
NA,NA,TRBV7-8,CASSLVDSTNEKLFF
NA,TRBD2,TRBV11-2,CASSLLAGGPLEQYF
NA,NA,TRBV7-2,CASSLEGLAGLGEQYF
few,NA,TRBV7-8,CASSLADNSYEQYF
NA,NA,TRBV5-1,CASSYRLDGSGELFF
NA,NA,TRBV27,CASSPLGGASNQPQHF
NA,NA,TRBV7-9,CASSDGGQPQHF
NA,TRBD2,TRBV19,CASSIRGLAGYEQYF
few,NA,TRBV5-1,CASNLLTSTDTQYF
NA,NA,TRBV15,CATSRAFPGDNTGELFF
NA,NA,TRBV5-4,CASNPTSSLSYNEQFF
NA,NA,TRBV6-5,CASSYSGAADTQYF
NA,NA,TRBV7-2,CASTNGGIGEAFF
NA,TRBD2,TRBV28,CASLRPSGDQETQYF
NA,TRBD2,TRBV7-8,CASSLMASGLVYEQYF
once,NA,TRBV28,CASRKPPGFYNEQFF
NA,NA,TRBV7-8,CASSLFWGGNSPLHF
few,TRBD1,TRBV7-9,CASSLVGQGLYEQYF
few,NA,TRBV5-1,CASSLVGSGPYNEQFF
NA,TRBD1,TRBV29-1,CSVQKTGAGELFF